This is a list of T cell receptor beta chains from one sample in a study of OX40 agonist ivuxolimab in advanced cancers. The table came from immunoSEQ multiplex PCR; TCRdb's copy has only in-frame clones and leaves some out. The profile shows around 100,000 clones, around 89% of them singletons. The input for sequencing was CD4+ or CD8+ T cells sorted from blood, taken in a trial of the OX40 agonist ivuxolimab. The receptors were sampled from an adult with an advanced solid tumor such as melanoma, head and neck, liver or kidney cancer. CDR3s include the opening cysteine and the closing phenylalanine or tryptophan. The order of the fields is V gene, clone size, J gene, D gene, CDR3 DNA, CDR3 protein. D genes are given only for firm matches. A clone size is listed for some rows: how often the clone was seen (once, few, many), or a class if it is expanded.

V gene: TRBV7-3
clone size: .
J gene: TRBJ2-3
D gene: .
CDR3 DNA: TGTGCCAGCAGCTTTGGGACCAACTATGGGACGCAGTATTTT
CDR3 protein: CASSFGTNYGTQYF

V gene: TRBV10-3
clone size: .
J gene: TRBJ1-5
D gene: .
CDR3 DNA: TGTGCCATCAGTGATTCAGGGAAACTTGTTGGTCAGCCCCAGCATTTT
CDR3 protein: CAISDSGKLVGQPQHF

V gene: TRBV20-1
clone size: .
J gene: TRBJ1-2
D gene: .
CDR3 DNA: TGCACCCCCCGAGGGGCGGGGGGCTACACCTTC
CDR3 protein: CTPRGAGGYTF

V gene: TRBV7-3
clone size: .
J gene: TRBJ2-3
D gene: TRBD2
CDR3 DNA: TGTGCCAGCAGCTTCCGGGAGGGAGATACGCAGTATTTT
CDR3 protein: CASSFREGDTQYF

V gene: TRBV5-4
clone size: .
J gene: TRBJ2-1
D gene: .
CDR3 DNA: TGTGCCAGCAGCTTGATCAGACCCTCCTACAATGAGCAGTTCTTC
CDR3 protein: CASSLIRPSYNEQFF

V gene: TRBV7-8
clone size: .
J gene: TRBJ1-1
D gene: TRBD1
CDR3 DNA: TGTGCCAGCAGCTCGGACAGGGGAAACCTACTTGAAGCTTTCTTT
CDR3 protein: CASSSDRGNLLEAFF

V gene: TRBV30
clone size: .
J gene: TRBJ2-3
D gene: TRBD2
CDR3 DNA: TGTGCCTGGAGTACCGACGTGGGACGCGGGGGGCACACAGATACGCAGTATTTT
CDR3 protein: CAWSTDVGRGGHTDTQYF

V gene: TRBV6-1
clone size: .
J gene: TRBJ2-5
D gene: .
CDR3 DNA: TGTGCCAGCAGTGTGGGGGGAACCCAAGAGACCCAGTACTTC
CDR3 protein: CASSVGGTQETQYF

V gene: TRBV5-1
clone size: .
J gene: TRBJ2-3
D gene: TRBD2
CDR3 DNA: TGCGCCAGCAGCTTGACTAGCGGAAGCACAGATACGCAGTATTTT
CDR3 protein: CASSLTSGSTDTQYF

V gene: TRBV6-4
clone size: .
J gene: TRBJ2-7
D gene: .
CDR3 DNA: TGTGCCAGCAGCCCCATGGCGGGATACGAGCAGTACTTC
CDR3 protein: CASSPMAGYEQYF

V gene: TRBV19
clone size: .
J gene: TRBJ2-1
D gene: TRBD2
CDR3 DNA: TGTGCCAGCGCTAGCGGGGGGAAACTATCCTACAATGAGCAGTTCTTC
CDR3 protein: CASASGGKLSYNEQFF

V gene: TRBV15
clone size: .
J gene: TRBJ1-1
D gene: .
CDR3 DNA: TGTGCCACCAGCAGAGTAGGGGGAAGCACTGAAGCTTTCTTT
CDR3 protein: CATSRVGGSTEAFF

V gene: TRBV6-1
clone size: .
J gene: TRBJ1-1
D gene: TRBD1
CDR3 DNA: TGTGCCAGCAGTGAAGCGGGACAGGGGGCCAGGACTGAAGCTTTCTTT
CDR3 protein: CASSEAGQGARTEAFF

V gene: TRBV14
clone size: .
J gene: TRBJ1-3
D gene: .
CDR3 DNA: TGTGCCAGCAGCGTTAGAGGAGGAGGAGGAAACACCATATATTTT
CDR3 protein: CASSVRGGGGNTIYF

V gene: TRBV11-2
clone size: .
J gene: TRBJ2-5
D gene: TRBD2
CDR3 DNA: TGTGCCAGCAGCATAGTGCGGGAGCAGTACTTC
CDR3 protein: CASSIVREQYF

V gene: TRBV19
clone size: .
J gene: TRBJ2-1
D gene: .
CDR3 DNA: TGTGCCAGTAGTATACGGGGTTCCTACAATGAGCAGTTCTTC
CDR3 protein: CASSIRGSYNEQFF

V gene: TRBV5-1
clone size: .
J gene: TRBJ1-2
D gene: TRBD1
CDR3 DNA: TGCGCCAGCAGCTATGGGACAGCCTATGGCTACACCTTC
CDR3 protein: CASSYGTAYGYTF

V gene: TRBV6-6
clone size: .
J gene: TRBJ1-2
D gene: .
CDR3 DNA: TGTGCCAGCAGCATAGACAGAGTCTATGGCTACACCTTC
CDR3 protein: CASSIDRVYGYTF

V gene: TRBV30
clone size: .
J gene: TRBJ2-5
D gene: TRBD2
CDR3 DNA: TGTGCCTGGAGTGACCGATCATTAGCGGGTCTCAAAGAGACCCAGTACTTC
CDR3 protein: CAWSDRSLAGLKETQYF

V gene: TRBV6-1
clone size: few
J gene: TRBJ1-6
D gene: .
CDR3 DNA: TGTGCCAGCAGTGCACGGGGGTCACCCCTCCACTTT
CDR3 protein: CASSARGSPLHF

V gene: TRBV29-1
clone size: once
J gene: TRBJ2-1
D gene: TRBD2
CDR3 DNA: TGCAGCGTTGTCGGGGGGGCTAGCTCCTACAATGAGCAGTTCTTC
CDR3 protein: CSVVGGASSYNEQFF

V gene: TRBV5-1
clone size: .
J gene: TRBJ2-7
D gene: .
CDR3 DNA: TGCGCCAGCAGCCAAGGGTCAAGAGAGCAGTACTTC
CDR3 protein: CASSQGSREQYF

V gene: TRBV10-3
clone size: .
J gene: TRBJ1-5
D gene: TRBD1
CDR3 DNA: TGTGCCATCAGTGAGTCAACTCCGGGACAGGGAAGAACTTATAGCAATCAGCCCCAGCATTTT
CDR3 protein: CAISESTPGQGRTYSNQPQHF

V gene: TRBV7-9
clone size: .
J gene: TRBJ2-7
D gene: .
CDR3 DNA: TGTGCCAGCAGCTTAGGGACAGAGATCTACGAGCAGTACTTC
CDR3 protein: CASSLGTEIYEQYF

V gene: TRBV6-5
clone size: .
J gene: TRBJ2-1
D gene: .
CDR3 DNA: TGTGCCAGCAATGGGGGAGGCTCCTACAATGAGCAGTTCTTC
CDR3 protein: CASNGGGSYNEQFF

V gene: TRBV9
clone size: few
J gene: TRBJ2-5
D gene: .
CDR3 DNA: TGTGCCAGCAGCGACGGGTGGGGCAGGGAGACCCAGTACTTC
CDR3 protein: CASSDGWGRETQYF

V gene: TRBV5-1
clone size: once
J gene: TRBJ2-2
D gene: .
CDR3 DNA: TGCGCCAGCATGACGGGGGCGGACACCGGGGAGCTGTTTTTT
CDR3 protein: CASMTGADTGELFF

V gene: TRBV2
clone size: .
J gene: TRBJ2-5
D gene: .
CDR3 DNA: TGTGCCAGCAGTGACCTAGCGTTAATAGAAGAGACCCAGTACTTC
CDR3 protein: CASSDLALIEETQYF

V gene: TRBV10-1
clone size: .
J gene: TRBJ2-7
D gene: TRBD1
CDR3 DNA: TGCGCCAGCAGTGAGGGACAGGGGTTTGTCTACGAGCAGTACTTC
CDR3 protein: CASSEGQGFVYEQYF

V gene: TRBV6-1
clone size: .
J gene: TRBJ2-1
D gene: TRBD2
CDR3 DNA: TGTGCCAGCAGTGACCTACTTGGGGCGGGAGATCGCAATGAGCAGTTCTTC
CDR3 protein: CASSDLLGAGDRNEQFF

V gene: TRBV6-5
clone size: .
J gene: TRBJ1-5
D gene: TRBD1
CDR3 DNA: TGTGCCAGCAGATCGGGACAGAATTATCAGCCCCAGCATTTT
CDR3 protein: CASRSGQNYQPQHF

V gene: TRBV6-5
clone size: .
J gene: TRBJ2-2
D gene: .
CDR3 DNA: TGTGCCAGCAGTTATTATGGGGGAACCGGGGAGCTGTTTTTT
CDR3 protein: CASSYYGGTGELFF

V gene: TRBV7-9
clone size: .
J gene: TRBJ1-2
D gene: .
CDR3 DNA: TGTGCCAGCAGCTTATCGTCGGCAGGGAGTAGTGGCTACACCTTC
CDR3 protein: CASSLSSAGSSGYTF

V gene: TRBV7-3
clone size: .
J gene: TRBJ2-5
D gene: .
CDR3 DNA: TGTGCCAGCAGCTTAAGGTCCCCGGCCTTGGGGGAGACCCAGTACTTC
CDR3 protein: CASSLRSPALGETQYF

V gene: TRBV7-2
clone size: few
J gene: TRBJ2-3
D gene: TRBD1
CDR3 DNA: TGTGCCAGCAGCCCCGGGACAGTCACAGATACGCAGTATTTT
CDR3 protein: CASSPGTVTDTQYF

V gene: TRBV27
clone size: .
J gene: TRBJ2-1
D gene: .
CDR3 DNA: TGTGCCAGCAGGGGCCGCGATAGCAATGAGCAGTTCTTC
CDR3 protein: CASRGRDSNEQFF

V gene: TRBV5-1
clone size: .
J gene: TRBJ2-1
D gene: .
CDR3 DNA: TGCGCCAGCAGAGGCGGGGCGCCGGAGTTCTTC
CDR3 protein: CASRGGAPEFF

V gene: TRBV5-1
clone size: once
J gene: TRBJ2-3
D gene: TRBD2
CDR3 DNA: TGCGCCAGCAGCTTGAGGACTAGCGGAGCTACAGATACGCAGTATTTT
CDR3 protein: CASSLRTSGATDTQYF

V gene: TRBV6-6
clone size: .
J gene: TRBJ1-5
D gene: .
CDR3 DNA: TGTGCCAGCAGTTACTCGGGGGATGCTAGCAATCAGCCCCAGCATTTT
CDR3 protein: CASSYSGDASNQPQHF

V gene: TRBV5-1
clone size: .
J gene: TRBJ1-3
D gene: .
CDR3 DNA: TGCGCCAGCAGGGTAGGGGTCTCTGGAAACACCATATATTTT
CDR3 protein: CASRVGVSGNTIYF

V gene: TRBV11-2
clone size: .
J gene: TRBJ2-1
D gene: TRBD2
CDR3 DNA: TGTGCCAGCAGCGAAATCGGGACTAGCCTTTTCAATGAGCAGTTCTTC
CDR3 protein: CASSEIGTSLFNEQFF

V gene: TRBV4-1
clone size: .
J gene: TRBJ1-5
D gene: .
CDR3 DNA: TGCGCCAGCAGCCAATTGACAGGCCTCTTAGAGCCCCAGCATTTT
CDR3 protein: CASSQLTGLLEPQHF

V gene: TRBV2
clone size: .
J gene: TRBJ1-6
D gene: .
CDR3 DNA: TGTGCCAGCAGTGAAGATTTTCCTTTTAATTCACCCCTCCACTTT
CDR3 protein: CASSEDFPFNSPLHF

V gene: TRBV30
clone size: .
J gene: TRBJ2-7
D gene: .
CDR3 DNA: TGTGCCTGGGCCATGGGGCTTTACGAGCAGTACTTC
CDR3 protein: CAWAMGLYEQYF

V gene: TRBV10-3
clone size: once
J gene: TRBJ1-3
D gene: .
CDR3 DNA: TGTGCCATCAGTCACCTGACCGAGAGCTCTGGAAACACCATATATTTT
CDR3 protein: CAISHLTESSGNTIYF

V gene: TRBV5-1
clone size: .
J gene: TRBJ2-1
D gene: .
CDR3 DNA: TGCGCCAGCGTCCCGGTAGGCTCCTACAATGAGCAGTTCTTC
CDR3 protein: CASVPVGSYNEQFF